The 21 T cell receptor beta chains below all came from one sample that was sequenced in a study of patients and donors after allogeneic stem cell transplantation. TCRdb ran MiXCR on the RT-PCR reads and lists one entry per CDR3 protein. The table has about 150,000 distinct CDR3 sequences, 30% to 45% seen once. Sequencing was done on a sample of blood, either unsorted or a sorted T cell fraction (not recorded which). These receptor sequences come from a human donor who was either an allogeneic HSCT recipient or a stem cell or donor lymphocyte infusion donor (not recorded which). It is not recorded whose cells these are; they may come from a transplant donor.

This chain uses TRBV7-8 with TRBJ1-6, with 7 bases matching TRBD1. Looked up from germline, CDR1 is SGHVS and CDR2 is FQNEAQ. Unmatched junction bases numbered 5, after V lost 0 bases and J lost 0 bases. CDR3 length: 18 residues. This chain's CDR3 is CASSLARGPSSYNSPLHF. The CDR3 bases are TGTGCCAGCAGCTTAGCGAGGGGGCCAAGCTCCTATAATTCACCCCTCCACTTT. Full variable domain (missing parts from reference TRBV7-8 and TRBJ1-6): GAGVSQSPRYKVAKRGQDVALRCDPISGHVSLFWYQQALGQGPEFLTYFQNEAQLDKSGLPSDRFFAERPEGSVSTLKIQRTQQEDSAVYLCASSLARGPSSYNSPLHFGNGTRLTVT.

This clonotype has a handful of counts. The chain links TRBV6-5 to TRBJ1-2; D is perhaps TRBD1 (5 bases). The germline V and J ends were trimmed by 5 bases and 8 bases, with 15 bases remaining between them. Germline V gene sequence: CDR1 MNHEY, CDR2 SVGAGI. CDR3 length equals 13 residues. The CDR3 loop is CASSPGLLSGYTF. DNA of the CDR3: TGTGCCAGCAGTCCGGGACTTCTTTCCGGCTACACCTTC.

The CDR3 DNA is TGTGCCAGCAGTTCCCGGGGGGCCGGTGAGCAGTTCTTC. This sequence encodes CASSSRGAGEQFF. The rearrangement links TRBV12-3 or TRBV12-4 to TRBJ2-1, with D possibly TRBD2 on 7 matching bases. This CDR3 region has 13 residues. Trimming left V 4 bases short and J 9 bases short, with 13 bases between.

There are a few counts of this clonotype. This chain links TRBV5-5 with TRBJ1-1; D ambiguous. The V end was cut by 0 bases, the J end by 4 bases, with 4 bases between. The CDR3 sequence is 12 residues long. The V gene's germline CDR1 is SGHKS and CDR2 YYEKEE (reference sequence). Here the CDR3 reads CASSLGVTEAFF. For the CDR3, the DNA is TGTGCCAGCAGCTTGGGGGTCACTGAAGCTTTCTTT.

This clonotype appeared a few times. The rearrangement joins TRBV5-1 to TRBJ1-2, with 11 bases that match TRBD1. The germline V gene has CDR1 SGHRS and CDR2 YFSETQ. The CDR3 spans 16 residues. The V gene end was trimmed by 4 bases and the J gene end by 5 bases; junction bases not matched to a gene: 10. CDR3 DNA: TGCGCCAGCAGCGCCGGACAGGGGGCAAAAGGGTATGGCTACACCTTC. Amino acid sequence: CASSAGQGAKGYGYTF.

J is TRBJ2-4 and V is TRBV12-3 or TRBV12-4; no definite D call. CDR3 length: 13 residues. V dropped 3 bases and J dropped 6 bases, with 9 bases sitting between them. CDR3 sequence reads: CASSFTLGNIQYF. CDR3 nucleotide sequence: TGTGCCAGCAGTTTCACTCTGGGAAACATTCAGTACTTC.

This clonotype was recorded at least ten times. The chain uses TRBV20-1 and TRBJ1-6, with 7 bases identical to TRBD1. The J segment lost 1 base and the V segment lost 6 bases, leaving 12 bases of the junction unmatched. CDR1 DFQATT and CDR2 SNEGSKA come from the germline V gene (reference sequence). This CDR3 contains 17 residues. The CDR3 nucleotides are TGCAGTGCCCCCCGTGCCGGGACAGAGTCCTATAATTCACCCCTCCACTTT. Its translation: CSAPRAGTESYNSPLHF.

The chain links TRBV10-3 to TRBJ1-6, with 7 bases that match TRBD1. With V trimmed by 7 bases and J by 5 bases, 5 bases remained unmatched. Germline-derived CDR1 and CDR2 are ENHRY and SYGVKD. The CDR3 spans 14 residues. The CDR3 sequence: CAIKQGWDNSPLHF. The CDR3 region has the DNA TGTGCCATCAAACAGGGGTGGGATAATTCACCCCTCCACTTT.

The rearrangement links TRBV7-2 to TRBJ2-5; 7 bases line up with TRBD2. CDR1 and CDR2 from the germline V gene are SGHTA and FQGNSA. V shed 1 base and J 1 base; nucleotides not matched to a gene: 12. This CDR3 region has 18 residues. DNA of the CDR3: TGTGCCAGCAGCTTAGGCACGCTAGCGGCGGCGGGCCAAGAGACCCAGTACTTC. Translation gives CASSLGTLAAAGQETQYF.

The chain carries TRBV12-3 or TRBV12-4 and TRBJ2-5; D unresolved. The length of the CDR3 is 13 residues. Trimming left V 5 bases short and J 5 bases short, with 12 bases between. Here the CDR3 reads CASSLLGLETQYF. The CDR3 DNA reads TGTGCCAGCAGTCTGTTAGGGCTGGAGACCCAGTACTTC.

This clonotype was counted only a few times. This chain connects TRBV28 to TRBJ2-5; TRBD2 is a possible D gene (5 bases). This CDR3 has 14 residues. Per the germline V gene, CDR1 is MDHEN and CDR2 is SYDVKM. Trimming pared 5 bases from V and 1 base from J, leaving 11 bases between. The CDR3 protein is CASSPQTIQETQYF. CDR3 coding DNA: TGTGCCAGCAGTCCCCAGACTATCCAAGAGACCCAGTACTTC.

CDR3 loop: CASSRVPGQGRNTEAFF. The CDR3 DNA is TGTGCCAGCAGCCGAGTCCCGGGACAGGGTAGGAACACTGAAGCTTTCTTT. The chain joins TRBV7-6 to TRBJ1-1, with 9 bases that match TRBD1. The germline V gene has CDR1 SGHVS and CDR2 FNYEAQ. V lost 5 bases to trimming and J lost 1 base; unmatched junction nucleotides: 11. The CDR3 has 17 amino acids.

The table lists this clonotype with a few counts. The rearrangement links TRBV28 to TRBJ1-4, with no clear D. The germline V gene encodes CDR1 MDHEN and CDR2 SYDVKM. The V end lost 5 bases, the J end lost 8 bases, and 12 bases lay between the germline ends. This CDR3 contains 13 residues. In nucleotides, the CDR3 is TGTGCCAGCAGTCCACCGGTCGGCGAAAAACTGTTTTTT. The encoded protein is CASSPPVGEKLFF.

This clonotype has more than one count but fewer than ten. V and J are TRBV9 and TRBJ1-2; D may be TRBD1 (6 bases). Trimming removed 0 bases at V and 4 bases at J, with 19 bases between. Looked up from germline, CDR1 is SGDLS and CDR2 is YYNGEE. The length of the CDR3 is 17 residues. CDR3 in DNA: TGTGCCAGCAGCGTAGCTAAAAGTGACAGGTTTTCCTATGGCTACACCTTC. Translated, it gives CASSVAKSDRFSYGYTF.

This clonotype was picked up a small number of times. The chain couples TRBV29-1 to TRBJ1-1; 7 bases are shared with TRBD1. Germline CDR1 reads SQVTM; CDR2 reads ANQGSEA. J lost 1 base, V lost 6 bases, and 5 bases had no gene match. The length of the CDR3 is 13 residues. CDR3 nucleotide sequence: TGCAGCGTCCAGGGACAGCAGAACACTGAAGCTTTCTTT. Protein: CSVQGQQNTEAFF.

V and J are TRBV28 and TRBJ2-6, with D uncertain. This CDR3 has 15 amino acids. V was trimmed by 6 bases and J by 0 bases, leaving 9 bases between them. Germline V gene data show CDR1 as MDHEN and CDR2 as SYDVKM. The CDR3 DNA reads as TGTGCCAGCAGACAACAGTCCTCTGGGGCCAACGTCCTGACTTTC. Its protein is CASRQQSSGANVLTF.

The chain has TRBV19 and TRBJ1-6, with TRBD1 matching over 11 bases. Germline V CDR1 and CDR2: LNHDA, SQIVND (reference sequence). With V trimmed by 5 bases and J by 9 bases, 9 bases remained unmatched. This CDR3 comprises 16 residues. The CDR3 DNA sequence: TGTGCCAGTAGTTCCGGACAGGGGGCCGTTGGTTCACCCCTCCACTTT. This codes for CASSSGQGAVGSPLHF.

The rearrangement links TRBV6-2 or TRBV6-3 to TRBJ2-7; TRBD1 is a possible D gene (6 bases). Germline-derived CDR1 and CDR2 are MNHEY and SVGEGT. This CDR3 region has 15 residues. Deletions cut 0 bases from V and 3 bases from J, with 12 bases between. The CDR3 region is CASSYSRTERYEQYF. The CDR3 coding sequence is TGTGCCAGCAGTTACTCGAGGACAGAGCGCTACGAGCAGTACTTC.

The chain is built from TRBV5-1 and TRBJ1-5; no clear D. Germline-derived CDR1 and CDR2 are SGHRS and YFSETQ. V was trimmed by 3 bases and J by 9 bases, leaving 16 bases between them. This CDR3 region has 14 residues. The CDR3, as DNA: TGCGCCAGCAGCTGGGGAGAAGGGATCGGGCCCCAGCATTTT. Amino acid sequence: CASSWGEGIGPQHF.

This clonotype was detected only a few times. This rearrangement joins TRBV7-3 to TRBJ1-1; tentatively, D is TRBD1 (6 bases). The CDR3 contains 14 residues. Germline V gene data show CDR1 as SGHTA and CDR2 as FQGTGA. Deletions cut 2 bases from V and 1 base from J, with 8 bases between. CDR3 DNA sequence: TGTGCCAGCAGCTTACAGGGGAGGAACACTGAAGCTTTCTTT. Translating gives CASSLQGRNTEAFF.

The V and J genes are TRBV29-1 and TRBJ2-1; D uncertain. V gave up 5 bases and J gave up 7 bases, with 18 bases separating them. The germline CDR1 and CDR2 sequences are SQVTM and ANQGSEA. CDR3 length: 14 amino acids. DNA of the CDR3: TGCAGCGTTACCTCCGGCCTCACTGCGAATGAGCAGTTCTTC. Its protein is CSVTSGLTANEQFF.